These 26 T cell receptor beta chains share one sample of origin, sequenced in a study of identifying expanded T cells in peripheral blood. TCRdb keeps only in-frame clones here, not all; method: immunoSEQ multiplex PCR. This table holds about 110,000 clones, roughly nine tenths found once. The specimen was blood. All receptors come from a person between 18 and 69 years old in good health.

J is TRBJ2-4 and V is TRBV30; 9 bases map to TRBD2. CDR1 is GTSNPN, CDR2 SVGIG, per germline (reference sequence). The CDR3 length is 15 residues. The ends lost 2 bases at V and 1 base at J; junction bases unmatched: 3. In DNA form, the CDR3 reads TGTGCCTGGAGTCCGAGCGGGGGGGCCAAAAACATTCAGTACTTC. Translation: CAWSPSGGAKNIQYF.

This clone came up a few times. The rearrangement joins TRBV7-9 to TRBJ2-7, with D unresolved. The V end was cut by 5 bases, the J end by 5 bases, with 13 bases between. In germline, CDR1 is SEHNR, CDR2 FQNEAQ (reference sequence). The CDR3 has 13 amino acids. Written as DNA, the CDR3 is TGTGCCAGCAGCCGGCATGGTAGCCACGAGCAGTACTTC. This encodes CASSRHGSHEQYF.

The V gene is TRBV16, the J gene TRBJ2-7; weak D call: TRBD2 (5 bases). The CDR3 runs to 13 residues. The germline V and J ends were trimmed by 0 bases and 7 bases, with 10 bases remaining between them. Germline V gene lookup returns CDR1 KGHSY and CDR2 FQNENV. The CDR3 bases are TGTGCCAGCAGCCAATCAACGTCGGGGGAGCAGTACTTC. The encoded protein is CASSQSTSGEQYF.

The V gene is TRBV18, the J gene TRBJ1-4; D remains ambiguous. V dropped 6 bases and J dropped 7 bases, with 9 bases sitting between them. The CDR3 has 12 residues. Germline V CDR1 and CDR2: KGHSH, LQKENI. In DNA form, the CDR3 reads TGTGCCAGCTCCCAAGGGCGTGAAAAACTGTTTTTT. Translated: CASSQGREKLFF.

This clone has a handful of counts. This chain links TRBV11-2 with TRBJ2-7; 12 nucleotides agree with TRBD2. V gave up 5 bases and J gave up 4 bases; unmatched junction bases: 6. This CDR3 contains 15 residues. CDR1 is SGHAT, CDR2 FQNNGV, per germline. Here the CDR3 DNA reads TGTGCCAGCAGCGCGACACTAGCGGGAGGTTACGAGCAGTACTTC. Translating it yields CASSATLAGGYEQYF.

This clone appeared once. The chain joins TRBV19 to TRBJ1-2; unclear D gene. Germline loops: CDR1 LNHDA, CDR2 SQIVND (reference sequence). This CDR3 comprises 11 residues. Trimming pared 6 bases from V and 7 bases from J, leaving 9 bases between. This chain's CDR3 is CASRLGIGYTF. CDR3 DNA sequence: TGTGCCAGTAGATTGGGGATTGGCTACACCTTC. The full variable domain, in which reference TRBV19 and TRBJ1-2 provide the parts outside the CDR3, is DGGITQSPKYLFRKEGQNVTLSCEQNLNHDAMYWYRQDPGQGLRLIYYSQIVNDFQKGDIAEGYSVSREKKESFPLTVTSAQKNPTAFYLCASRLGIGYTFGSGTRLTVV.

V usage is TRBV20-1 and J usage is TRBJ2-3; no firm D call. The CDR3 loop spans 11 amino acids. V was pared by 1 base and J by 6 bases, with 5 bases between. Germline CDR1 and CDR2: DFQATT and SNEGSKA (reference sequence). CDR3 sequence reads: CSARVWDTQYF. CDR3 nucleotide sequence: TGCAGTGCTAGAGTCTGGGATACGCAGTATTTT.

This chain joins TRBV7-2 and TRBJ1-2; D call uncertain. V lost 1 base and J 5 bases, leaving 11 bases between the germline ends. The CDR3 extends over 14 amino acids. Per the germline V gene, CDR1 is SGHTA and CDR2 is FQGNSA. This CDR3 reads CASSLEGKRYGYTF. In DNA, the CDR3 is TGTGCCAGCAGCTTAGAAGGAAAGAGGTATGGCTACACCTTC. Based on the CDR3 plus reference TRBV7-2 and TRBJ1-2, the full variable domain is GAGVSQSPSNKVTEKGKDVELRCDPISGHTALYWYRQSLGQGLEFLIYFQGNSAPDKSGLPSDRFSAERTGGSVSTLTIQRTQQEDSAVYLCASSLEGKRYGYTFGSGTRLTVV.

V usage is TRBV6-5 and J usage is TRBJ1-1; TRBD1 agrees at 7 bases. The V gene end was trimmed by 6 bases and the J gene end by 0 bases; junction bases not matched to a gene: 7. This CDR3 contains 15 residues. Per the germline V gene, CDR1 is MNHEY and CDR2 is SVGAGI. The CDR3 DNA sequence: TGTGCCAGCAGAACCGGGACAGCTCTGAACACTGAAGCTTTCTTT. It yields the protein CASRTGTALNTEAFF.

The chain links TRBV7-9 to TRBJ2-7; no clear D. CDR1 and CDR2 (germline): SEHNR, FQNEAQ (reference sequence). Trimming took 3 bases from V and 3 from J, leaving 6 bases between them. CDR3 length equals 12 residues. CDR3 bases: TGTGCCAGCAGCTTTCCGGGCTACGAGCAGTACTTC. Its protein product is CASSFPGYEQYF.

The gene calls are TRBV18 and TRBJ1-2; D remains ambiguous. The CDR3 contains 15 residues. Trimming removed 3 bases at V and 3 bases at J, with 14 bases between. CDR1 KGHSH and CDR2 LQKENI come from the germline V gene. The CDR3 region has the DNA TGTGCCAGCTCACCCCCTCTAGTCAAAGACTATGGCTACACCTTC. Translated: CASSPPLVKDYGYTF.

The chain combines TRBV7-8 with TRBJ1-1; possibly TRBD1 for D (5 bases). V was pared by 7 bases and J by 5 bases, with 14 bases between. The CDR3 consists of 13 residues. From germline, CDR1 is SGHVS and CDR2 FQNEAQ. In nucleotides, the CDR3 is TGTGCCAGCATCTATCTCGGGGGGACTGAAGCTTTCTTT. As protein: CASIYLGGTEAFF. The whole variable domain, remainder taken from reference TRBV7-8 and TRBJ1-1, is GAGVSQSPRYKVAKRGQDVALRCDPISGHVSLFWYQQALGQGPEFLTYFQNEAQLDKSGLPSDRFFAERPEGSVSTLKIQRTQQEDSAVYLCASIYLGGTEAFFGQGTRLTVV.

This clone was recorded a few times. The V call is TRBV9, the J call TRBJ2-2; D call uncertain. V lost 3 bases to trimming and J lost 0 bases, with 3 bases between them. The CDR3 is 13 residues long. In germline, CDR1 is SGDLS, CDR2 YYNGEE. CDR3 DNA sequence: TGTGCCAGCAGCGGATCGAACACCGGGGAGCTGTTTTTT. Its translation is CASSGSNTGELFF.

The rearrangement joins TRBV6-5 to TRBJ2-3; D assignment may be TRBD1 or TRBD2 (7 bases each). Germline assignment: CDR1 MNHEY and CDR2 SVGAGI. The CDR3 spans 15 residues. V was clipped by 8 bases and J by 2 bases, with 17 bases between them. Written as DNA, the CDR3 is TGTGCCAGCTCTTACAGGGGAGGGGTCACAGATACGCAGTATTTT. This encodes CASSYRGGVTDTQYF.

This CDR3 is CASRRREDADTEAFF. DNA of the CDR3: TGTGCCAGCAGGAGGAGGGAGGACGCGGACACTGAAGCTTTCTTT. The J gene is TRBJ1-1, the V gene TRBV6-5; unclear D gene. Germline V gene sequence: CDR1 MNHEY, CDR2 SVGAGI. V was trimmed by 6 bases and J by 3 bases, leaving 17 bases between them. The CDR3 consists of 15 residues.

This sequence joins TRBV5-1 and TRBJ2-7, with 9 bases identical to TRBD1. Germline V CDR1 and CDR2: SGHRS, YFSETQ. The CDR3 extends over 16 amino acids. The ends lost 2 bases at V and 1 base at J; junction bases unmatched: 7. CDR3 sequence (DNA): TGCGCCAGCAGCTTAGACTCGGGACAGGGTTCCTACGAGCAGTACTTC. Its protein product is CASSLDSGQGSYEQYF.

The rearrangement uses TRBV5-4 and TRBJ1-1, with D possibly being TRBD1 (5 bases). V gave up 4 bases and J gave up 0 bases, with 13 bases separating them. This CDR3 contains 15 residues. Germline V CDR1 and CDR2: SGHNT, YYREEE (reference sequence). The CDR3 protein is CASSAAGGMNTEAFF. In DNA form, the CDR3 reads TGTGCCAGCAGCGCGGCCGGGGGGATGAACACTGAAGCTTTCTTT.

J is TRBJ1-2 and V is TRBV7-9, with 10 bases lining up with TRBD1. With V trimmed by 5 bases and J by 4 bases, 7 bases remained unmatched. This CDR3 spans 15 amino acids. Per the germline V gene, CDR1 is SEHNR and CDR2 is FQNEAQ (reference sequence). Here the CDR3 DNA reads TGTGCCAGCAGCCAAGGGACAGGGGAAGCCTATGGCTACACCTTC. Amino acid sequence: CASSQGTGEAYGYTF.

The rearrangement joins TRBV6-1 to TRBJ1-4; the D gene is possibly TRBD1 (6 bases). CDR3 size: 14 residues. Trimming took off 3 bases at V and 4 bases at J, with 9 bases between the two ends. Germline-derived CDR1 and CDR2 are MNHNS and SASEGT. The CDR3 nucleotides read TGTGCCAGCAGTGAGGGGGCAGGTAATGAAAAACTGTTTTTT. As protein: CASSEGAGNEKLFF.

The sample holds one count of this clone. This sequence joins TRBV5-5 and TRBJ1-1; no clear D gene. CDR1 is SGHKS, CDR2 YYEKEE, per germline (reference sequence). The V end was cut by 7 bases, the J end by 2 bases, with 12 bases between. This CDR3 has 13 residues. The CDR3 spells CASGKRLNTEAFF. The CDR3 DNA sequence: TGTGCCAGCGGCAAACGTTTAAACACTGAAGCTTTCTTT.

The chain carries TRBV10-3 and TRBJ2-7; 10 nucleotides match TRBD1. This CDR3 is built from 13 residues. The V gene's germline CDR1 is ENHRY and CDR2 SYGVKD. V was clipped by 6 bases and J by 9 bases; unmatched bases: 8. CDR3 sequence: CAISVGQGGLQYF. The CDR3 nucleotides are TGTGCCATCAGCGTTGGACAGGGGGGATTGCAGTACTTC.

This clone showed up just once. The chain joins TRBV19 to TRBJ1-4; 9 bases map to TRBD1. There are 15 residues in the CDR3. The germline V gene encodes CDR1 LNHDA and CDR2 SQIVND (reference sequence). V shed 5 bases and J 10 bases; nucleotides not matched to a gene: 11. CDR3 coding DNA: TGTGCCAGTAGTGTGAAAGACAGGGGGATTGGAAAACTGTTTTTT. As protein: CASSVKDRGIGKLFF.

The chain couples TRBV6-1 to TRBJ1-4; no definite D call. The CDR3 spans 16 residues. From germline, CDR1 is MNHNS and CDR2 SASEGT. The V and J ends lost 3 bases and 0 bases respectively, with 11 bases between them. CDR3: CASSDTSTATNEKLFF. The CDR3 region has the DNA TGTGCCAGCAGTGACACATCCACCGCAACTAATGAAAAACTGTTTTTT.

J is TRBJ2-7 and V is TRBV28, with 7 bases identical to TRBD1. V was clipped by 8 bases and J by 2 bases; unmatched bases: 9. Germline CDR1 MDHEN, CDR2 SYDVKM. The CDR3 contains 14 residues. As DNA, the CDR3 is TGTGCCAGCCTCGGACAGGAAAAGACCTACGAGCAGTACTTC. Protein product: CASLGQEKTYEQYF.

This chain uses TRBV2 with TRBJ2-3; no clear D. The CDR3 has 13 amino acids. Germline-derived CDR1 and CDR2 are SNHLY and FYNNEI. V lost 2 bases and J lost 6, with 9 bases in between. For the CDR3, the DNA is TGTGCCAGCAGTGAATTTACCGGGGATACGCAGTATTTT. Its protein is CASSEFTGDTQYF.

The chain is built from TRBV29-1 and TRBJ1-1; D is possibly TRBD1 (5 bases). This CDR3 spans 12 amino acids. CDR1 and CDR2 from the germline V gene are SQVTM and ANQGSEA. Trimming shortened V by 6 bases and J by 4 bases, and 12 bases separated the two germline ends. For the CDR3, the DNA is TGCAGCGTGCTACGGGGGGGCACTGAAGCTTTCTTT. Amino acid sequence: CSVLRGGTEAFF.